These 2 T cell receptor beta chains share one sample of origin, sequenced in a study of early T cells in non-severe SARS-CoV-2 infection. MiXCR, applied by TCRdb to the 5' RACE reads, yields one record per CDR3 protein. The sample holds tens of thousands of distinct CDR3 sequences; 11% are singletons and the top ten take about 9.4%. The sample comprised whole blood. The origin of the receptors is an adult who was a healthcare worker with PCR-confirmed SARS-CoV-2 infection or an uninfected control (not recorded which).

The V and J genes are TRBV7-2 and TRBJ1-2; 10 bases fit TRBD1. Per germline, CDR1 SGHTA and CDR2 FQGNSA. This CDR3 spans 14 amino acids. Trimming cost V 5 bases and J 5 bases; bases outside gene matches: 5. The CDR3 nucleotides are TGTGCCAGCAGCCGGACAGGGGGGACGTATGGCTACACCTTC. Amino acid sequence: CASSRTGGTYGYTF.

This clonotype was seen many times. The rearrangement links TRBV30 to TRBJ2-3, with D possibly being TRBD2 (6 bases). From germline, CDR1 is GTSNPN and CDR2 SVGIG (reference sequence). Trimming took off 7 bases at V and 5 bases at J, with 16 bases between the two ends. This CDR3 is 13 amino acids long. The CDR3 loop is CALTGVSRDTQYF. CDR3 nucleotide sequence: TGTGCCTTAACGGGAGTTTCGAGAGATACGCAGTATTTT. Drawing the rest from reference TRBV30 and TRBJ2-3, the complete variable domain is SQTIHQWPATLVQPVGSPLSLECTVEGTSNPNLYWYRQAAGRGLQLLFYSVGIGQISSEVPQNLSASRPQDRQFILSSKKLLLSDSGFYLCALTGVSRDTQYFGPGTRLTVL.